The rows below give T cell receptor beta chains drawn from one sample of a study of cytomegalovirus exposure and HLA in healthy donors. Repertoires were generated with immunoSEQ multiplex PCR, while TCRdb's copy carries only in-frame clones and drops some. Here the sample spans roughly 200,000 clones, about four fifths being singletons. Sequencing was done on a sample of PBMCs. Receptors were obtained from a male donor in good health and CMV-seronegative. The CDR3 runs from the conserved cysteine through the conserved F or W. Each record gives: V gene, CDR3 length, J gene, clone size, D gene, CDR3 protein, CDR3 DNA. The D gene is left open where the match is weak. Where a row states a size, it is once, few, many or the class of an expanded clone; other rows omit it.

v_gene: TRBV4-2
len: 15
j_gene: TRBJ2-5
abundance: few
d_gene: TRBD2
CDR3aa: CASSQDLGGGQTQYF
CDR3nt: TGTGCCAGCAGCCAAGATCTGGGCGGGGGTCAGACCCAGTACTTC

v_gene: TRBV30
len: 12
j_gene: TRBJ1-2
abundance: .
d_gene: .
CDR3aa: CAWRGGGDGYTF
CDR3nt: TGTGCCTGGCGGGGAGGGGGGGATGGCTACACCTTC

v_gene: TRBV29-1
len: 14
j_gene: TRBJ2-3
abundance: .
d_gene: TRBD2
CDR3aa: CSARLAGGSDTQYF
CDR3nt: TGCAGCGCACGACTAGCGGGAGGCTCAGATACGCAGTATTTT

v_gene: TRBV19
len: 13
j_gene: TRBJ2-2
abundance: .
d_gene: .
CDR3aa: CASLRVNTGELFF
CDR3nt: TGTGCCAGTCTCAGGGTAAACACCGGGGAGCTGTTTTTT

v_gene: TRBV15
len: 16
j_gene: TRBJ1-3
abundance: once
d_gene: TRBD1
CDR3aa: CATSRDGDRVGNTIYF
CDR3nt: TGTGCCACCAGCAGAGATGGAGACAGGGTCGGAAACACCATATATTTT

v_gene: TRBV7-9
len: 15
j_gene: TRBJ2-3
abundance: .
d_gene: TRBD1
CDR3aa: CASSPRDRGTDTQYF
CDR3nt: TGTGCCAGCAGCCCGAGGGACAGGGGTACAGATACGCAGTATTTT

v_gene: TRBV30
len: 15
j_gene: TRBJ1-5
abundance: .
d_gene: .
CDR3aa: CAWSVAGRINQPQHF
CDR3nt: TGTGCCTGGAGTGTGGCGGGACGGATCAATCAGCCCCAGCATTTT

v_gene: TRBV6-1
len: 11
j_gene: TRBJ2-7
abundance: few
d_gene: .
CDR3aa: CASKSVGPLYF
CDR3nt: TGTGCCAGCAAGTCAGTGGGCCCTCTGTACTTC

v_gene: TRBV6-5
len: 14
j_gene: TRBJ1-5
abundance: .
d_gene: TRBD1
CDR3aa: CASSYGGQGQPQHF
CDR3nt: TGTGCCAGCAGTTACGGGGGACAGGGGCAGCCCCAGCATTTT

v_gene: TRBV4-3
len: 14
j_gene: TRBJ2-7
abundance: .
d_gene: .
CDR3aa: CASSQDGWAYEQYF
CDR3nt: TGCGCCAGCAGCCAAGATGGGTGGGCTTACGAGCAGTACTTC

v_gene: TRBV7-3
len: 18
j_gene: TRBJ2-1
abundance: .
d_gene: TRBD2
CDR3aa: CASSSPGGRGGPYNEQFF
CDR3nt: TGTGCCAGCAGCTCCCCCGGGGGGCGGGGGGGCCCCTACAATGAGCAGTTCTTC

v_gene: TRBV19
len: 14
j_gene: TRBJ2-2
abundance: once
d_gene: .
CDR3aa: CASSMRQNTGELFF
CDR3nt: TGTGCCAGTAGTATGAGACAGAACACCGGGGAGCTGTTTTTT